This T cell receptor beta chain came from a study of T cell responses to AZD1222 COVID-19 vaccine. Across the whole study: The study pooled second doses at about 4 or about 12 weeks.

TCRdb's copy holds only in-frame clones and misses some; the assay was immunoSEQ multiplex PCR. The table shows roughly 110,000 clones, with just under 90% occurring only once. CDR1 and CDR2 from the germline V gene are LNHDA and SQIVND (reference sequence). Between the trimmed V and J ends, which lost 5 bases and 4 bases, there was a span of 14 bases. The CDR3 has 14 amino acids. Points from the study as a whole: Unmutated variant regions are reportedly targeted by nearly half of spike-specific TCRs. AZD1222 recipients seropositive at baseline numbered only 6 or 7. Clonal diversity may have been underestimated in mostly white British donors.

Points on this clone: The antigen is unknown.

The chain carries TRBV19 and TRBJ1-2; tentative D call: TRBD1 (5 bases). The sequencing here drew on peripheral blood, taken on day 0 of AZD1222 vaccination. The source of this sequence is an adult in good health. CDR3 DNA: TGTGCCAGTAGTGCCGGTGGGGCCGGCTATGGCTACACCTTC. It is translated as CASSAGGAGYGYTF.